Each of the 2 T cell receptor beta chains below was sequenced from the same sample in a study of T cell responses to AZD1222 COVID-19 vaccine. Here immunoSEQ multiplex PCR was the method, and the copy in TCRdb shows in-frame clones only, minus some. The table has 100,000 to 150,000 clones, approximately 90% seen once. Source: peripheral blood, taken on day 0 of AZD1222 vaccination. Receptors were obtained from an adult in good health.

The V call is TRBV28, the J call TRBJ1-3; D is uncertain. Between the trimmed V and J ends, which lost 2 bases and 0 bases, there was a span of 8 bases. This CDR3 region has 15 residues. Germline CDR1 and CDR2: MDHEN and SYDVKM. The CDR3: CASSLGQISGNTIYF. The CDR3 nucleotides are TGTGCCAGCAGTTTAGGTCAGATCTCTGGAAACACCATATATTTT.

CDR3 coding DNA: TGTGCCAGCATAGGGGCCCCCGGGGACAATCAGCCCCAGCATTTT. Protein sequence: CASIGAPGDNQPQHF. The chain combines TRBV28 with TRBJ1-5; D is possibly TRBD1 (5 bases). CDR3 length: 15 residues. The V and J ends lost 7 bases and 3 bases respectively, with 16 bases between them. The germline gives CDR1 MDHEN, CDR2 SYDVKM.